By share, the clone carrying this T cell receptor (beta chain) counts as medium-sized. This sample was taken from a study of CD4 and CD8 cells across lung adenocarcinoma regions. TCRdb passed the PCR reads through MiXCR, listing each CDR3 protein once. The sample lists 9,500 to 11,000 distinct CDR3 sequences; 40% to 65% were seen once. CDR1 is MNHEY and CDR2 is SMNVEV in the germline V gene (reference sequence). The CDR3 totals 11 residues. The receptor comes from a male donor with lung adenocarcinoma. The CD4 and CD8 labels of this study may be unreliable. V gene TRBV27 combines with J gene TRBJ2-5; tentatively, D is TRBD2 (5 bases). With the DNA end fitting TRBJ2-7 better, the J assignment may be wrong. The material sequenced was CD4+ T cells from the center of a lung tumor. The chain's CDR3 is CASRSGYEQYF. CDR3 DNA: TGTGCCAGCAGGAGCGGATACGAGCAGTACTTC.